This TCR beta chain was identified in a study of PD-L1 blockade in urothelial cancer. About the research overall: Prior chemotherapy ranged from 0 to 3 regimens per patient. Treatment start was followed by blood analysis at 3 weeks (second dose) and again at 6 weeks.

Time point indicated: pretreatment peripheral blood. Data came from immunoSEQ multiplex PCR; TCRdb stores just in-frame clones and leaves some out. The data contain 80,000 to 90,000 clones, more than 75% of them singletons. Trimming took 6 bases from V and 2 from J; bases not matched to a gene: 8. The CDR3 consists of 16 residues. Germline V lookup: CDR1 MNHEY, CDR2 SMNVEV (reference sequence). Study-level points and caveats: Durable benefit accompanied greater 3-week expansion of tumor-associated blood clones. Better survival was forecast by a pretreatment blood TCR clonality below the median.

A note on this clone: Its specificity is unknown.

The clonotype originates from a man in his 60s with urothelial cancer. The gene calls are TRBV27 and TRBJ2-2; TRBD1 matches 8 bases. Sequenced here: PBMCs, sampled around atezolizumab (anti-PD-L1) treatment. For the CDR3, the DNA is TGTGCCAGCAGGAAGGCCGGGACAGGTAACACCGGGGAGCTGTTTTTT. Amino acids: CASRKAGTGNTGELFF.